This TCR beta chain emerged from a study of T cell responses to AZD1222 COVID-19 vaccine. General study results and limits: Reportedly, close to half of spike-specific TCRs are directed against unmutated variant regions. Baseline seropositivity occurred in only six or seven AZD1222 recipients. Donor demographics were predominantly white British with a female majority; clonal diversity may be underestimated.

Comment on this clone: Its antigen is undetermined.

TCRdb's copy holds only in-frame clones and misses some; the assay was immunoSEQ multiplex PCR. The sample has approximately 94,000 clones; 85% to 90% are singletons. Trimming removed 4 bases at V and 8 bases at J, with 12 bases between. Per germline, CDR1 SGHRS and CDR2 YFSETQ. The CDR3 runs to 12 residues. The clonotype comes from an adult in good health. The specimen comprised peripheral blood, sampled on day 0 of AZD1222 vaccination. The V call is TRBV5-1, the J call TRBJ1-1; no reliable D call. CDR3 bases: TGCGCCAGCAGCGCGGATCCGACGGAAGCTTTCTTT. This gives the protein CASSADPTEAFF. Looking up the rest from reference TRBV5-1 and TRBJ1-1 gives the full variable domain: KAGVTQTPRYLIKTRGQQVTLSCSPISGHRSVSWYQQTPGQGLQFLFEYFSETQRNKGNFPGRFSGRQFSNSRSEMNVSTLELGDSALYLCASSADPTEAFFGQGTRLTVV.